This T cell receptor (beta chain) comes out of a study of blood T cell repertoires in COVID-19. Study at large: Acute and convalescent COVID-19 specimens originated in the United States, Italy and Spain.

Measured with immunoSEQ multiplex PCR; TCRdb has only the in-frame clones, and not every one. The sample includes roughly 340,000 clones, about 90% seen only once; the top ten take under 3.5%. The junction had 5 bases not matched to a gene; V was cut back by 4 bases and J by 1 base. In germline, CDR1 is LNHDA, CDR2 SQIVND (reference sequence). This CDR3 spans 16 amino acids. Sequences were obtained from peripheral blood. The J gene is TRBJ2-3, the V gene TRBV19; TRBD2 matches at 10 bases. This receptor was identified in a woman under 30 who had recovered from COVID-19. The CDR3, as DNA: TGTGCCAGTAGTACCCTAGCGGGAGTGGGCACAGATACGCAGTATTTT. Its translation: CASSTLAGVGTDTQYF.